The text below deals with one T cell receptor (beta chain). This CDR3 contains 18 residues. The data originate from a study of shared clonotypes between healthy human individuals. Each cell subset's genomic DNA was divided evenly among several immunoSEQ plates. Libraries were prepared by immunoSEQ multiplex PCR; TCRdb keeps only in-frame clonotypes and omits some of them. Of about 2.3 million clones listed, around 90% are singletons. Sequenced input: naive CD4+ T cells from PBMCs. The subset denotes: CD45RA+ positively selected. The chain links TRBV21-1 to TRBJ1-1; no DNA check was done on the table's D call, TRBD1. TRBV21-1 is labeled a pseudogene. The receptor comes from a young man in good health. Some clones in this sample may be carry-over from other donors' samples. CDR3 bases: TGTGCCAGCAGCAATAGGGGCTCGGCAGGGGGGAAGAACACTGAAGCTTTCTTT. This codes for CASSNRGSAGGKNTEAFF.